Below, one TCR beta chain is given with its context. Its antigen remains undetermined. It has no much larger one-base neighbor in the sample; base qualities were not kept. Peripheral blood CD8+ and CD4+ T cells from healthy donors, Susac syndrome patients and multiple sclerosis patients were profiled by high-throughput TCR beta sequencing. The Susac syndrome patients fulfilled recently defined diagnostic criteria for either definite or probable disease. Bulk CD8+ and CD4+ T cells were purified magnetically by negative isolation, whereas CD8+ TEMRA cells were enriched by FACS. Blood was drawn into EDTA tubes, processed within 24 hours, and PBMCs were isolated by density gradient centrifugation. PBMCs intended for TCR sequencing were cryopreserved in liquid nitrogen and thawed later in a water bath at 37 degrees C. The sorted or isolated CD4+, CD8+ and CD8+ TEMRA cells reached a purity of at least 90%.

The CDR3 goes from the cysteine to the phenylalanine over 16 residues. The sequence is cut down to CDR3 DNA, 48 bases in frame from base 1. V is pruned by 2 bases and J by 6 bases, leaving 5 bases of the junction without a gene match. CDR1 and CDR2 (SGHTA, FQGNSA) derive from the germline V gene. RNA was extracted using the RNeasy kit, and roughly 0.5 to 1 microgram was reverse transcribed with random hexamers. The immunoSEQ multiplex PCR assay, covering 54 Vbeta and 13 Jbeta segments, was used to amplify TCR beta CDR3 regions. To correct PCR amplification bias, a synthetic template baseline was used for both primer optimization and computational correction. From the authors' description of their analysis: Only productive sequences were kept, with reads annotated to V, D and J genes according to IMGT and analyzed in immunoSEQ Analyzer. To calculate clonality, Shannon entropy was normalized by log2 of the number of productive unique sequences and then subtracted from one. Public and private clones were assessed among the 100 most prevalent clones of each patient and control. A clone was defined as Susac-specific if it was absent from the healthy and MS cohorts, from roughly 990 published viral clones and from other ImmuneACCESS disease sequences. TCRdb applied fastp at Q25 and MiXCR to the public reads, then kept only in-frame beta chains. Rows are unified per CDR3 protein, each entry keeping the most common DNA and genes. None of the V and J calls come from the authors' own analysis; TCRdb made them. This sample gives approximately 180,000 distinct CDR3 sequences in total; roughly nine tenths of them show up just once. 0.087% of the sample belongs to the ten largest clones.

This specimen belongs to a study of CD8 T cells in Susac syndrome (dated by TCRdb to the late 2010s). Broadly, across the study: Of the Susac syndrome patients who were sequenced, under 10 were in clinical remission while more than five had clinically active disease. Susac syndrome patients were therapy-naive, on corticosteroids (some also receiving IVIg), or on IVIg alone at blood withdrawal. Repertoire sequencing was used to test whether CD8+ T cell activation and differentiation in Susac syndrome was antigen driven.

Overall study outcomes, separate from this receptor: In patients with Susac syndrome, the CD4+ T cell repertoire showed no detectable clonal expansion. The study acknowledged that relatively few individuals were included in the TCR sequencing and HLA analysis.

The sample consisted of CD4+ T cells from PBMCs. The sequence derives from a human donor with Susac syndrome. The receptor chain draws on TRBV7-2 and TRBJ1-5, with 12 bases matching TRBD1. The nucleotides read TGTGCCAGCAGCTTATGGGGACAGGGGGCATTTCAGCCCCAGCATTTT. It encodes CASSLWGQGAFQPQHF.